Below are 23 T cell receptor beta chains sequenced from a single sample in a study of T cells in Graves' hyperthyroidism and ophthalmopathy. Amplified TCR beta CDR3 regions came from RNA transcripts. Researchers ran a first-round RT-PCR on the TCR CDR3 using the HTBI primer set. TCRdb used MiXCR to reprocess the multiplex PCR reads, holding one entry per CDR3 protein. The sample comprises hundreds of thousands of distinct CDR3 sequences, 15% to 18% of which are singletons, and about 7.7% rests with the top ten. The sequencing input was blood. Every receptor here comes from a woman aged 18-29 years with Graves' hyperthyroidism.

This clonotype has only a few counts. This chain uses TRBV18 with TRBJ2-6, with TRBD1 matching over 8 bases. J lost 2 bases, V lost 0 bases, and 3 bases had no gene match. The germline gives CDR1 KGHSH, CDR2 LQKENI. The CDR3 totals 17 residues. The CDR3 DNA reads as TGTGCCAGCTCACCACCGCAGACAGGGGCTGGGGCCAACGTCCTGACTTTC. Encoded protein: CASSPPQTGAGANVLTF.

This clonotype was recorded many times. The chain couples TRBV10-3 to TRBJ2-5; 9 bases align to TRBD1. The CDR3 sequence is 13 residues long. Trimming cost V 8 bases and J 3 bases; bases outside gene matches: 4. Germline assignment: CDR1 ENHRY and CDR2 SYGVKD. CDR3 bases: TGTGCCATCGGCCGGGACAGGGAAGAGACCCAGTACTTC. This encodes CAIGRDREETQYF.

This clonotype was recorded at least ten times. V and J are TRBV2 and TRBJ1-4, with a possible D match to TRBD1 (5 bases). In germline, CDR1 is SNHLY, CDR2 FYNNEI. CDR3 length: 13 amino acids. The V and J ends lost 6 bases and 8 bases respectively, with 13 bases between them. CDR3 in DNA: TGTGCCAGCAGCCCCCTGGGGCGGGAAAAACTGTTTTTT. Translated: CASSPLGREKLFF. The entire variable domain, with the rest obtained from reference TRBV2 and TRBJ1-4, is as follows: EPEVTQTPSHQVTQMGQEVILRCVPISNHLYFYWYRQILGQKVEFLVSFYNNEISEKSEIFDDQFSVERPDGSNFTLKIRSTKLEDSAMYFCASSPLGREKLFFGSGTQLSVL.

This clonotype was found a few times. The V and J genes are TRBV30 and TRBJ1-3; D unresolved. The V end was cut by 0 bases, the J end by 1 base, with 10 bases between. Germline-derived CDR1 and CDR2 are GTSNPN and SVGIG (reference sequence). This CDR3 contains 15 residues. The CDR3 reads CAWSVTQPSGNTIYF. CDR3 DNA: TGTGCCTGGAGTGTAACACAGCCATCTGGAAACACCATATATTTT. Complete variable domain (other parts from reference TRBV30 and TRBJ1-3): SQTIHQWPATLVQPVGSPLSLECTVEGTSNPNLYWYRQAAGRGLQLLFYSVGIGQISSEVPQNLSASRPQDRQFILSSKKLLLSDSGFYLCAWSVTQPSGNTIYFGEGSWLTVV.

There are a few counts of this clonotype. This chain connects TRBV29-1 to TRBJ2-7; 7 nucleotides match TRBD2. The CDR3 is 12 amino acids. V lost 2 bases and J lost 7; bases outside the gene matches: 5. Looked up from germline, CDR1 is SQVTM and CDR2 is ANQGSEA. CDR3 DNA sequence: TGCAGCGTTGAACTGGGAGGGAAAGAGCAGTACTTC. This codes for CSVELGGKEQYF.

The sample holds many counts of this clonotype. This chain uses TRBV15 with TRBJ1-2; TRBD1 agrees at 7 bases. The V gene's germline CDR1 is LNHNV and CDR2 YYDKDF (reference sequence). V lost 0 bases and J lost 6; bases outside the gene matches: 10. The CDR3 has 16 amino acids. CDR3 protein: CATSREEGAHPHGYTF. CDR3 bases: TGTGCCACCAGCAGAGAAGAGGGGGCTCATCCCCATGGCTACACCTTC.

This clonotype was observed a few times. CDR3 in DNA: TGTGCCAGCAGCTTGGTCGGGAGGGACACCGGGGAGCTGTTTTTT. Its protein is CASSLVGRDTGELFF. The chain carries TRBV7-3 and TRBJ2-2, with 8 positions matching TRBD2. The J segment lost 3 bases and the V segment lost 3 bases, leaving 3 bases of the junction unmatched. Germline-derived CDR1 and CDR2 are SGHTA and FQGTGA. This CDR3 is built from 15 residues. Together with reference TRBV7-3 and TRBJ2-2, the CDR3 gives the full variable domain: GAGVSQTPSNKVTEKGKYVELRCDPISGHTALYWYRQSLGQGPEFLIYFQGTGAADDSGLPNDRFFAVRPEGSVSTLKIQRTERGDSAVYLCASSLVGRDTGELFFGEGSRLTVL.

This clonotype occurred a few times. The chain recombines TRBV7-2 with TRBJ2-1; 14 bases fit TRBD2. The CDR3 extends over 17 amino acids. After removal of 5 bases from V and 9 bases from J, the junction contained 12 bases not matched to a gene. Germline CDR1 and CDR2: SGHTA and FQGNSA. In DNA, the CDR3 is TGTGCCAGCAGCGCTCGACTAGCGGGGGGGCGGAATTTTGAGCAGTTCTTC. Protein product: CASSARLAGGRNFEQFF.

This clonotype showed up just a few times. The chain has TRBV29-1 and TRBJ1-2; D is ambiguous. V was cut by 5 bases and J by 12 bases, with 19 bases left in between. CDR3 size: 12 residues. Germline V lookup: CDR1 SQVTM, CDR2 ANQGSEA. CDR3 sequence: CSVLTDPFANTF. CDR3 DNA sequence: TGCAGCGTTCTCACTGACCCCTTCGCCAACACCTTC.

This clonotype was seen repeatedly, ten times or more. The rearrangement joins TRBV24-1 to TRBJ2-3; D may be TRBD1 (7 bases). CDR3 size: 14 residues. Germline V gives CDR1 KGHDR, CDR2 SFDVKD. V lost 6 bases, J lost 3 bases, and 12 bases lay in between. DNA for the CDR3: TGTGCCACCAGTAACAGGGGAGGAACAGATACGCAGTATTTT. Protein sequence: CATSNRGGTDTQYF.

This clonotype has a count of ten or more. V is TRBV6-1 and J is TRBJ2-1; 9 bases are a match to TRBD2. CDR3 length equals 15 residues. V lost 6 bases, J lost 4 bases, and 7 bases stayed unmatched. Germline-derived CDR1 and CDR2 are MNHNS and SASEGT. The CDR3 DNA reads as TGTGCCAGCAGCCGCCTAGCGGGGACGTACAATGAGCAGTTCTTC. Its translation: CASSRLAGTYNEQFF.

This clonotype showed up many times. The chain has TRBV7-3 and TRBJ1-1; D remains ambiguous. Between the trimmed V and J ends, which lost 2 bases and 0 bases, there was a span of 7 bases. CDR1 SGHTA and CDR2 FQGTGA come from the germline V gene. CDR3 length: 14 amino acids. Here the CDR3 reads CASSLPTVNTEAFF. As DNA, the CDR3 is TGTGCCAGCAGCTTACCCACGGTGAACACTGAAGCTTTCTTT.

About this clonotype itself: At one end, the junction sequence differs from germline, possibly due to a read error. V is TRBV7-9 and J is TRBJ2-7, with 10 bases matching TRBD1. Germline V CDR1 and CDR2: SEHNR, FQNEAQ (reference sequence). The CDR3 extends over 14 amino acids. The CDR3 loop reads CARSWGQGNYEQYF. The CDR3 DNA is TGTGCCCGCAGCTGGGGACAGGGGAATTACGAGCAGTACTTC.

The sample holds many counts of this clonotype. The rearrangement uses TRBV24-1 and TRBJ2-5, with TRBD2 identical over 13 bases. Germline lookup yields CDR1 KGHDR and CDR2 SFDVKD. V shed 1 base, J shed 5 bases, and the junction held 3 bases outside the gene matches. The CDR3 runs to 16 residues. CDR3 bases: TGTGCCACCAGTGATTTAGGACTAGCGGGAGTGGAGACCCAGTACTTC. Translation gives CATSDLGLAGVETQYF.

This clonotype appeared many times. V usage is TRBV9 and J usage is TRBJ2-7, with D perhaps TRBD2 (5 bases). CDR3 length equals 15 residues. Germline V CDR1 and CDR2: SGDLS, YYNGEE. The germline V and J ends were trimmed by 0 bases and 4 bases, with 14 bases remaining between them. CDR3 in DNA: TGTGCCAGCAGCGTAGCCGGAGGAATTCCTTACGAGCAGTACTTC. Translation gives CASSVAGGIPYEQYF.

This clonotype has a count of ten or more. The chain joins TRBV11-2 to TRBJ2-7; D is ambiguous. With 5 bases removed from V and 3 bases from J, the gap between germline ends came to 14 bases. Germline CDR1 reads SGHAT; CDR2 reads FQNNGV. This CDR3 has 14 residues. In DNA, the CDR3 is TGTGCCAGCAGCCCCCTCCCCCGTCTCTACGAGCAGTACTTC. It yields the protein CASSPLPRLYEQYF.

This clonotype was found many times. This chain links TRBV15 with TRBJ2-5, with TRBD1 identical over 7 bases. The CDR3 has 13 residues. CDR1 and CDR2 (germline): LNHNV, YYDKDF (reference sequence). V trimming: 8 bases; J trimming: 5 bases; junction bases outside the gene matches: 8. The CDR3 DNA sequence: TGTGCCACCGGGACAGTGGATCAGGAGACCCAGTACTTC. Its protein is CATGTVDQETQYF.

At least ten counts were recorded for this clonotype. The chain has TRBV12-3 or TRBV12-4 and TRBJ2-3; D possibly corresponds to TRBD2 (6 bases). The CDR3 spans 14 residues. V was pared by 4 bases and J by 3 bases, with 11 bases between. The CDR3 region has the DNA TGTGCCAGCAGTTCGGGGGTCCATACAGATACGCAGTATTTT. This encodes CASSSGVHTDTQYF.

The chain links TRBV6-1 to TRBJ2-5; D possibly corresponds to TRBD2 (6 bases). V lost 5 bases to trimming and J lost 3 bases, with 22 bases between them. CDR3 length: 17 amino acids. The germline V gene has CDR1 MNHNS and CDR2 SASEGT. DNA for the CDR3: TGTGCCAGCAGTTATGGTTGGGCGGGGACCTTTGAAGAGACCCAGTACTTC. Translated: CASSYGWAGTFEETQYF.

This clonotype was seen at least ten times. This chain's CDR3 is CASSLFGDPYNEQFF. DNA for the CDR3: TGTGCCAGCAGCTTATTCGGGGACCCCTACAATGAGCAGTTCTTC. The V gene is TRBV7-3, the J gene TRBJ2-1; D assignment may be TRBD1 or TRBD2 (5 bases each). The length of the CDR3 is 15 residues. Trimming pared 2 bases from V and 2 bases from J, leaving 10 bases between. Germline V gives CDR1 SGHTA, CDR2 FQGTGA.

Comments on this clonotype: A much larger clone is a single base away; this may be a read error. This chain uses TRBV2 with TRBJ2-3; a weak D match, TRBD1 (5 bases). Near its end, the DNA agrees better with TRBJ1-5, so the J call may be wrong. Germline V lookup: CDR1 SNHLY, CDR2 FYNNEI. The CDR3 extends over 12 amino acids. The CDR3, as DNA: TGTGCCAGCTGGCGCGCGACAGATACGCAGCATTTT. The encoded protein is CASWRATDTQHF.

The rearrangement joins TRBV5-6 to TRBJ1-2; 8 nucleotides match TRBD1. The ends lost 0 bases at V and 6 bases at J; junction bases unmatched: 4. The CDR3 is 14 amino acids. CDR1 is SGHDT, CDR2 YYEEEE, per germline. As DNA, the CDR3 is TGTGCCAGCAGCTTGGGGGGACAGGCTCATGGCTACACCTTC. It encodes CASSLGGQAHGYTF.

This clonotype was picked up many times. This chain joins TRBV5-1 and TRBJ2-1; weak D call: TRBD2 (7 bases). The CDR3 extends over 16 amino acids. Germline V CDR1 and CDR2: SGHRS, YFSETQ. The V end lost 0 bases, the J end lost 8 bases, and 18 bases lay between the germline ends. The CDR3 bases are TGCGCCAGCAGCTTGGCGGGGGGCGATATCGCCCATGAGCAGTTCTTC. Protein: CASSLAGGDIAHEQFF.